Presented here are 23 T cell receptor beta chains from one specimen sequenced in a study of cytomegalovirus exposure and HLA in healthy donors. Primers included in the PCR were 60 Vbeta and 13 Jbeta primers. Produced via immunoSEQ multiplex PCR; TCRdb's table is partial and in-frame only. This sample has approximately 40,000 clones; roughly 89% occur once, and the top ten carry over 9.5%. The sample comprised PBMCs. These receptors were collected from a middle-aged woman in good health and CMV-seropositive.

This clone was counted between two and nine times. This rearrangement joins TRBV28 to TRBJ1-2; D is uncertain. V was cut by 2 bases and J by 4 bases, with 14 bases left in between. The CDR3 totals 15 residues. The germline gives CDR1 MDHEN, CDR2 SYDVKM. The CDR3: CASSLGGRPIYGYTF. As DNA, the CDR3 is TGTGCCAGCAGTTTAGGAGGGCGGCCCATCTATGGCTACACCTTC.

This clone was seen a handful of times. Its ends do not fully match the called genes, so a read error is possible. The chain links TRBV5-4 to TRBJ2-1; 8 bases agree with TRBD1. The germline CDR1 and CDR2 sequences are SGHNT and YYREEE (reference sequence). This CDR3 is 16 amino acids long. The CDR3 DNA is TGCGCCAGCAGCCAAGATCGGACAGGGTACAACAATGAGCAGTTCTTC. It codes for CASSQDRTGYNNEQFF.

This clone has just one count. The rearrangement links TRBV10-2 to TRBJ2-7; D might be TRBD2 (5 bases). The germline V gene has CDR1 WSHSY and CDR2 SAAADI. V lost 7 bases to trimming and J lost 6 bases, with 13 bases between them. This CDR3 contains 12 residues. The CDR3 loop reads CASIKGGFEQYF. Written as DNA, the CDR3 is TGCGCCAGCATTAAGGGCGGGTTCGAGCAGTACTTC.

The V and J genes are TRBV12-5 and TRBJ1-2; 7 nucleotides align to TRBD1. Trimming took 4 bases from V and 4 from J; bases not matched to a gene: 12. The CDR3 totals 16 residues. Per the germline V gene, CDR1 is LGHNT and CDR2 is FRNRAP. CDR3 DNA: TGTGCTAGTGGTTCCTACCTCGACAGGGTGGTCTATGGCTACACCTTC. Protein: CASGSYLDRVVYGYTF.

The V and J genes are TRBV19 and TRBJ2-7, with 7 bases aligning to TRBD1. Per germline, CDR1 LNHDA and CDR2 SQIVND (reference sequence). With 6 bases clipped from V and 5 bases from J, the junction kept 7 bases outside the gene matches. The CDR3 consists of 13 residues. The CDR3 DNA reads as TGTGCCAGTAGCCTACAGGGGAGAAACGAGCAGTACTTC. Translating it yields CASSLQGRNEQYF.

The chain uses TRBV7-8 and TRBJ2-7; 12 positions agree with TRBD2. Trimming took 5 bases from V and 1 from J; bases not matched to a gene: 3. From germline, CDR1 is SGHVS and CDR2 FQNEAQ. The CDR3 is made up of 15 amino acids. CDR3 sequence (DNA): TGTGCCAGCAGCAAAGGGACTAGCGGGTCCTACGAGCAGTACTTC. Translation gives CASSKGTSGSYEQYF.

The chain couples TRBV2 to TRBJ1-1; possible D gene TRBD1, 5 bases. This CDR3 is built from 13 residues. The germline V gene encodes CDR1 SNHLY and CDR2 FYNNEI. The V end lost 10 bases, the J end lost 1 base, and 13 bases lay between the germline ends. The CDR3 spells CATSVGENTEAFF. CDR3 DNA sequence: TGTGCCACCTCGGTAGGGGAGAACACTGAAGCTTTCTTT.

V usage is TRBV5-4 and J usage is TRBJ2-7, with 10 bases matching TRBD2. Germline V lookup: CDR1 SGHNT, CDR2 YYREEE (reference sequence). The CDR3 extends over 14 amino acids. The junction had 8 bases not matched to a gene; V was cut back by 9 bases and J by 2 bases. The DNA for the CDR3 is TGTGCCACTAAGGAGCGGGGGGGCCCCTACGAGCAGTACTTC. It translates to CATKERGGPYEQYF.

This CDR3 reads CASSSGQQETQYF. DNA for the CDR3: TGTGCCAGCAGCTCGGGACAGCAAGAGACCCAGTACTTC. The chain has TRBV11-2 and TRBJ2-5, with 7 bases fitting TRBD1. Trimming at V came to 4 bases and at J to 2 bases, leaving 1 base not matched to a gene. The germline V gene encodes CDR1 SGHAT and CDR2 FQNNGV. This CDR3 has 13 residues.

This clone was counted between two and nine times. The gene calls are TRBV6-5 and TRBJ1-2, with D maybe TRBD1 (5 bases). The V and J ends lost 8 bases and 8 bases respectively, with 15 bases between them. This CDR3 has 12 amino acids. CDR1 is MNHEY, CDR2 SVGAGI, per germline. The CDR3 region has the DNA TGTGCCAGCTTGGGGGTGGGAGGGGGCTACACCTTC. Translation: CASLGVGGGYTF.

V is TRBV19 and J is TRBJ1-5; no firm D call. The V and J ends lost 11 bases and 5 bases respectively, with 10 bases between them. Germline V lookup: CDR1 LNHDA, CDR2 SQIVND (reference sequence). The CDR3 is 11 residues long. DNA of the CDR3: TGTGCCGGCAAAGCGGATCAGCCCCAGCATTTT. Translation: CAGKADQPQHF.

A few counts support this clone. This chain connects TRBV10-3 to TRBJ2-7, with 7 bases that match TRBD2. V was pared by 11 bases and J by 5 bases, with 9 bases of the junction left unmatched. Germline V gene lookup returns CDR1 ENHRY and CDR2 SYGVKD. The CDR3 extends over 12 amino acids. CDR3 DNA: TGTGCCGGGGGGGGGTTCGTCGACGAGCAGTACTTC. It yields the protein CAGGGFVDEQYF.

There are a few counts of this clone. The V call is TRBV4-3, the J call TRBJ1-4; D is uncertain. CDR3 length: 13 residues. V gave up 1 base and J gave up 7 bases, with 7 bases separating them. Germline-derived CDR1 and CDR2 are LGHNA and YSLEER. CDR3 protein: CASSQVSREKLFF. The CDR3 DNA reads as TGCGCCAGCAGCCAAGTGTCCCGTGAAAAACTGTTTTTT.

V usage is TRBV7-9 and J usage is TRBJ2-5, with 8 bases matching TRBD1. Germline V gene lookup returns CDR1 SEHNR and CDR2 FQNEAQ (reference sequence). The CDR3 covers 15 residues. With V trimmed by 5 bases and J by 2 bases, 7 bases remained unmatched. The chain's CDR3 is CASSLPRDRQETQYF. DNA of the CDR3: TGTGCCAGCAGCCTACCCCGGGACAGGCAAGAGACCCAGTACTTC. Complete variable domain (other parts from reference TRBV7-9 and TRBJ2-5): DTGVSQNPRHKITKRGQNVTFRCDPISEHNRLYWYRQTLGQGPEFLTYFQNEAQLEKSRLLSDRFSAERPKGSFSTLEIQRTEQGDSAMYLCASSLPRDRQETQYFGPGTRLLVL.

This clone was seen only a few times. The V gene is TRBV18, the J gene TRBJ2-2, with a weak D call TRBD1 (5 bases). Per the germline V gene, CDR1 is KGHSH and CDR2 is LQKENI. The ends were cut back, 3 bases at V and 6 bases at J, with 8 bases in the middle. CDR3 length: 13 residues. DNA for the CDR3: TGTGCCAGCTCACCGACAGCGTCCGGGGAGCTGTTTTTT. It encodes CASSPTASGELFF.

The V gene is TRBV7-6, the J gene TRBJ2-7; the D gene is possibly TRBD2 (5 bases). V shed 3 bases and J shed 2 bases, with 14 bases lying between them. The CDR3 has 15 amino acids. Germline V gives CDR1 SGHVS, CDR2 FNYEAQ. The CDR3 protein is CASSLQIDGTYEQYF. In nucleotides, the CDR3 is TGTGCCAGCAGCTTGCAAATCGACGGGACCTACGAGCAGTACTTC.

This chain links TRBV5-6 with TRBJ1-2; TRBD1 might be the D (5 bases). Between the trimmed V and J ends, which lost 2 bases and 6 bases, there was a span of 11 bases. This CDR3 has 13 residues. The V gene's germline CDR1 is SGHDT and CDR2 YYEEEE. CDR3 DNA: TGTGCCAGCAGCTTCGCGGCAGGGCATGGCTACACCTTC. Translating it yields CASSFAAGHGYTF.

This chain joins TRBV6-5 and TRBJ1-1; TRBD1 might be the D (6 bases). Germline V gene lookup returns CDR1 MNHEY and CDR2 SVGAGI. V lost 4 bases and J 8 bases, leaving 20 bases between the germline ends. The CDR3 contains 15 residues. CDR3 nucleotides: TGTGCCAGCAGTTCCCTGGACAGCCCCCTGTCCGAAGCTTTCTTT. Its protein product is CASSSLDSPLSEAFF.

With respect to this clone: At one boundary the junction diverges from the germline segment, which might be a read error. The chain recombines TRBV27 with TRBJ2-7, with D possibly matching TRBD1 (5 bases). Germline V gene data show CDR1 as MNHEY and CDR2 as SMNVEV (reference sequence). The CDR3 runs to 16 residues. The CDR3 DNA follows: TGTGCCACCAGTTTAGACAGCTCCCCTTTTGCCTACGAGCAGTACTTC. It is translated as CATSLDSSPFAYEQYF.

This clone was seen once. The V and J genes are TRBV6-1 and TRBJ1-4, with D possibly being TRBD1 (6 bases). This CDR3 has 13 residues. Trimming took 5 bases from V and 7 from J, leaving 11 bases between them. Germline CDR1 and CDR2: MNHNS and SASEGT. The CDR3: CASSLQGSEKLFF. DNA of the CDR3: TGTGCCAGCAGTCTACAGGGAAGTGAAAAACTGTTTTTT.

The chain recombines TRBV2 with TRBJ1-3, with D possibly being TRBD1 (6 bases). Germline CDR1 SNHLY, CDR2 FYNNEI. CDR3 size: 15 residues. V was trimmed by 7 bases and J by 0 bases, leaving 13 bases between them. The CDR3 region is CASTGQSYSGNTIYF. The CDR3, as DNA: TGTGCCAGCACCGGACAGAGCTACTCTGGAAACACCATATATTTT.

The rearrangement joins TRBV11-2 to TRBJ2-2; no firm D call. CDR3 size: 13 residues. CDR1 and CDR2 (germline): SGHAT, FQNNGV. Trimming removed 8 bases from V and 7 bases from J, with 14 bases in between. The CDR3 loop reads CASALRFGGELFF. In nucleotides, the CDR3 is TGTGCCAGCGCCCTGAGGTTCGGCGGGGAGCTGTTTTTT.

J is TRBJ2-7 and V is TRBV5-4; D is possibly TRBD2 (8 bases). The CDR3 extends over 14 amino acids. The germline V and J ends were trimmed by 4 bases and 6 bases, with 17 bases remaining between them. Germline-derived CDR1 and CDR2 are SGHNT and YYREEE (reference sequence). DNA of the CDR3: TGTGCCAGCAGCCGGGAGGGACAGCCCTCCGAGCAGTACTTC. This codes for CASSREGQPSEQYF.